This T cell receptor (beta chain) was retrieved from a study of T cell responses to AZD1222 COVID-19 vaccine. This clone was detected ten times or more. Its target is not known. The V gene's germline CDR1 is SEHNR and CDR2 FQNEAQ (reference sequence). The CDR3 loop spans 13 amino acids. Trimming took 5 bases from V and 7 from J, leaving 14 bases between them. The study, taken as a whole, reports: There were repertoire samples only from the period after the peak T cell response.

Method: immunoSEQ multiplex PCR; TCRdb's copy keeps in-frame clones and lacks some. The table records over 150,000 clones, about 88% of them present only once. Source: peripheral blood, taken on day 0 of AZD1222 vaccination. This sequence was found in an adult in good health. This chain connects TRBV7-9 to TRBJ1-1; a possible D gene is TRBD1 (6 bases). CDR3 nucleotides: TGTGCCAGCAGCGAAACAGGGTATATTGAAGCTTTCTTT. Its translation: CASSETGYIEAFF.